There are a few counts of the clone carrying this T cell receptor (beta chain). Its antigen is not identified. TCRdb reanalysed the 5' RACE reads using MiXCR and keeps one entry per CDR3 protein. Counted here are around 81,000 distinct CDR3 sequences, more than 13% occurring once; the ten biggest clones make up roughly 9.7%. The entry originates in a study of early T cells in non-severe SARS-CoV-2 infection. As for the study in general: The study sequenced bulk RNA from unsorted whole blood, with chains unpaired.

Points from the study as a whole: The VDJdb matching leaned toward anti-spike CD8 responses and overlooked private and CD4 specificities.

The CDR3 is 14 amino acids. CDR1 is SGHKS, CDR2 YYEKEE, per germline (reference sequence). Between the trimmed V and J ends, which lost 5 bases and 1 base, there was a span of 10 bases. Sample: whole blood. The V call is TRBV5-5, the J call TRBJ1-3, with D unclear. The receptor was isolated from an adult who was a healthcare worker with PCR-confirmed SARS-CoV-2 infection or an uninfected control (not recorded which). The CDR3 DNA reads as TGTGCCAGCAGGATCCGGGCTTCTGGAAACACCATATATTTT. It codes for CASRIRASGNTIYF.